This TCR beta chain comes out of a study of human T cells and chemical hapten exposure. The germline gives CDR1 MNHEY, CDR2 SVGEGT. The ends lost 4 bases at V and 0 bases at J; junction bases unmatched: 6. The CDR3 has 17 residues. Time point described: pre-sensitization, week 0. Treatment noted: therapeutic diphenylcyclopropenone sensitization with weekly scalp DPC. Blood, whole and unfractionated, served as the source for total RNA extraction. TCRdb fed the RACE reads into MiXCR, producing one record per CDR3 protein. The sample yields about 50,000 distinct CDR3 sequences, roughly 10% seen once. The chain recombines TRBV6-2 or TRBV6-3 with TRBJ1-5; 10 nucleotides match TRBD1. Sample: whole blood, taken in connection with sensitization to the hapten diphenylcyclopropenone (DPC). This receptor was identified in a woman aged 30 to 39 with alopecia areata. Some clones in this sample may be carry-over from other donors' samples. The CDR3 protein is CASSWTGGFDSNQPQHF. DNA for the CDR3: TGTGCCAGCAGTTGGACAGGGGGATTTGATAGCAATCAGCCCCAGCATTTT.